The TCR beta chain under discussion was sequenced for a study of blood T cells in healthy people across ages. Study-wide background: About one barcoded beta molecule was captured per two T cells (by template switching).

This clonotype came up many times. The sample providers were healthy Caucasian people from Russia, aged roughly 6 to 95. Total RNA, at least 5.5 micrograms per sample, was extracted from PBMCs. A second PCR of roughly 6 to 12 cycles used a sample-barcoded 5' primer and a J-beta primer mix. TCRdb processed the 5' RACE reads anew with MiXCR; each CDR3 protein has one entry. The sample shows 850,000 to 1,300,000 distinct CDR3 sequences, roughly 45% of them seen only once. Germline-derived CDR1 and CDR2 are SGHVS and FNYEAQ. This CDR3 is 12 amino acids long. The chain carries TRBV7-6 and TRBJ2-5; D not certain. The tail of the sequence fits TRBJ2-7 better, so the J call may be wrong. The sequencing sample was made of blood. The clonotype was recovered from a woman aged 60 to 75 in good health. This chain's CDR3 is CASSLEAGEQYF. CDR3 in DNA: TGTGCCAGCAGCTTAGAAGCTGGCGAGCAGTACTTC.